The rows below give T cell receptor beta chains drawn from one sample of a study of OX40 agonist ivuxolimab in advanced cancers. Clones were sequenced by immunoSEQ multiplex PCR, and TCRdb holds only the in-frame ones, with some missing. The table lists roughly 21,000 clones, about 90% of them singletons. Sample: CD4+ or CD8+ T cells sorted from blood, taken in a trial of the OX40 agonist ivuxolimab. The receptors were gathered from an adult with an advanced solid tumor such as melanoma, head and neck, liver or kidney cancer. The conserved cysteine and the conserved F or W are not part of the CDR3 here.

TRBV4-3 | ASSQDVGTTLGSYEQY
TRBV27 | ASSLSGGSYEQY
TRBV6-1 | ASSRQGAGNEQF
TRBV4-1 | ASSQTVQGGNTEAF
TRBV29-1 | SVVRDSYEQY
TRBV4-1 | ASSYRGGGNQPQH
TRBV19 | ASGEGGAQH
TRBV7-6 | ASSYGDRVYQMETQY
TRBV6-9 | ASKMNTEAF
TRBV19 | ASSTGAGEQY
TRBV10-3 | AISESRGHEQF
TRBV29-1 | SVSGSDYGYT
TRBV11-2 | ASSLDQWESSTDTQY
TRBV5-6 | ASTRGGASLGDTQY
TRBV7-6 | ASSLSWGGGETQY
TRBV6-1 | ASSYQVEQY
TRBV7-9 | ASSSPSTATSYEQY
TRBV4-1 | ASSQPSGNHNEQF
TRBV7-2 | ASSLGTFNYGYT
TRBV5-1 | ASSLGGTSGADTQY
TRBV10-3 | AISGTGSVDYGYT
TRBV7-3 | ASSLVGAVEYGYT
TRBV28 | ASSASTGTEAF
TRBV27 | ASSSTGGSYEQY
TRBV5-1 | ASSLGYEQY
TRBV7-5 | ARSLGYGTPTSYEQY
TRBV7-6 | ASSLGEVPQQF
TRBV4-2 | ASSSTGFGTGELF
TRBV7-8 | ASSPLGRTSYGYT
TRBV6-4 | ASSVEGGRTDTQY
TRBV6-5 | ATSGGLDYEQY
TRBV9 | ASSVQGGEALGYT
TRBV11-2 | ASLQGQDYGYT
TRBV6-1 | ASSELAGETQY
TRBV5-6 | ASSQTGTYEQY
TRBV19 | ASSISAYNTEAF
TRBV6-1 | ASSDLTGYTEAF
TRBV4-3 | ASSQGTEAF
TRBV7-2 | ASSLGGGPVYGYT
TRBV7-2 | ASSLGPQGGNGYT
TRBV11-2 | ASSLHLAGGQETQY
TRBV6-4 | ASSDSPGWGYT
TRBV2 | ASSWAGNSPLH
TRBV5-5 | ASSYGTSGGILF
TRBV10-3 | AIRRGGQGPHTEAF
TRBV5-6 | ASSPYTGELF
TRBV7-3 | ASSLTSGEISYNEQF
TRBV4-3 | ASSQDSGGAGTDTQY
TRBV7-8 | ASSKGVWAGGDLHEQF
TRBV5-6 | ASSLGSGAYNEQF
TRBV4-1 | ASSQDSHPAGQPQH